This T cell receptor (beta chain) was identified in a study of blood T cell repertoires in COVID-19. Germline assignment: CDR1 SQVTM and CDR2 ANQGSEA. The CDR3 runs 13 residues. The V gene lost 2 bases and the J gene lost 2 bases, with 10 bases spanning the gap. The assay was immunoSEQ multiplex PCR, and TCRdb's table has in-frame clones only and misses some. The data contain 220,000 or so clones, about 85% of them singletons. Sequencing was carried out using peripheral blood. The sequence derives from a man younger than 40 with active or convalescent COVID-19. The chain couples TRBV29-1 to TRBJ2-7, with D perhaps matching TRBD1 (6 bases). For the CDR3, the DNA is TGCAGCGTTGAACTCGGACAGCCCTACGAGCAGTACTTC. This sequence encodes CSVELGQPYEQYF.